This is a list of T cell receptor beta chains from one sample in a study of cytomegalovirus exposure and HLA in healthy donors. The assay was immunoSEQ multiplex PCR, and TCRdb's table has in-frame clones only and misses some. The table records under 200,000 clones, roughly 74% of them present only once. The sequencing sample was made of PBMCs. These receptors were obtained from a young woman in good health and CMV-seropositive. Both conserved end residues are part of each CDR3. The order of the fields is D gene, clone size, J gene, V gene, CDR3 DNA, CDR3 protein. The D gene is left open where the match is weak. Where a row states a size, it is once, few, many or the class of an expanded clone; other rows omit it.

>NA|once|TRBJ1-2|TRBV12-2
TGTGCAAGTCGCTTTTTGGGGGCGACAGCTAACTATGGCTACACCTTC
CASRFLGATANYGYTF
>NA|NA|TRBJ2-3|TRBV6-5
TGTGCCAGCAGTTCCCAGGTTCCGGGCACAGATACGCAGTATTTT
CASSSQVPGTDTQYF
>NA|NA|TRBJ2-3|TRBV11-3
TGTGCCAGCAGCGCGTCGGGACTCCTCATGGGTACGCAGTATTTT
CASSASGLLMGTQYF
>TRBD2|few|TRBJ2-7|TRBV2
TGTGCCAGCAGTGTGGGGGGGGGAGGGGACGAGCAGTACTTC
CASSVGGGGDEQYF
>NA|NA|TRBJ2-1|TRBV5-1
TGCGCCAGCAGCACCGACACCCTCTCCTACAATGAGCAGTTCTTC
CASSTDTLSYNEQFF
>NA|NA|TRBJ2-1|TRBV9
TGTGCCAGCAGCCACAAATTAGCGGAATTGGACAATGAGCAGTTCTTC
CASSHKLAELDNEQFF
>NA|NA|TRBJ1-2|TRBV11-2
TGTGCCAGCAGCCGACCCGGGGGTGAGTTAGGAGGCTACACCTTC
CASSRPGGELGGYTF
>NA|NA|TRBJ2-7|TRBV4-1
TGCGCCAGCAGCCAAGGGGGGGGGCCGGGGTACGAGCAGTACTTC
CASSQGGGPGYEQYF
>TRBD2|NA|TRBJ2-4|TRBV4-1
TGCGCCAGCAGCCCGGGACTAGCGGGAGGGAGGGCCAAAAACATTCAGTACTTC
CASSPGLAGGRAKNIQYF
>TRBD1|NA|TRBJ2-5|TRBV19
TGTGCCAGTAGTATGCGGGACAGGGGAAGAGAGACCCAGTACTTC
CASSMRDRGRETQYF
>TRBD1|NA|TRBJ2-7|TRBV7-8
TGTGCCAGCAGCTTAGCTAACAGGGGAATAGAGCAGTACTTC
CASSLANRGIEQYF
>NA|NA|TRBJ1-1|TRBV15
TGTGCCACCAGCAGAGAGAGTACAGGGAACACTGAAGCTTTCTTT
CATSRESTGNTEAFF
>TRBD2|NA|TRBJ2-2|TRBV5-1
TGCGCCAGCAGTTCCGGACTAGCGGGGGGAAGGTCCGGGGAGCTGTTTTTT
CASSSGLAGGRSGELFF
>TRBD1|NA|TRBJ2-3|TRBV6-4
TGTGCCAGCAGTGACTCGACAGGGGGCCCAGATACGCAGTATTTT
CASSDSTGGPDTQYF
>NA|NA|TRBJ1-1|TRBV12-2
TGTGCAAGTCGCCGGGACAGGTCGGGGACTGAAGCTTTCTTT
CASRRDRSGTEAFF
>NA|NA|TRBJ2-7|TRBV11-2
TGTGCCAGCAGCTTGCGGGCCCGCTACGAGCAGTACTTC
CASSLRARYEQYF
>NA|NA|TRBJ1-2|TRBV2
TGTGCCAGCAGACAGGCGACCTATGGCTACACCTTC
CASRQATYGYTF
>NA|NA|TRBJ1-1|TRBV7-9
TGTGCCAGCAGCTTTGGTACGGCTGAAGCTTTCTTT
CASSFGTAEAFF
>TRBD1|once|TRBJ1-3|TRBV2
TGTGCCAGCAGTGAATACAGGGGTGGAAACACCATATATTTT
CASSEYRGGNTIYF
>TRBD2|NA|TRBJ2-1|TRBV5-5
TGTGCCAGCTGGAGTAGCGGGTTAGATACCGGCAATGAGCAGTTCTTC
CASWSSGLDTGNEQFF
>TRBD1|NA|TRBJ1-6|TRBV4-1
TGCGCCAGCAGCCACCGACAGGGAGTGGGCGATTCGCCCCTCCACTTT
CASSHRQGVGDSPLHF
>TRBD1|NA|TRBJ2-2|TRBV7-9
TGTGCCAGCAGTTTGACAGGGCCGGACACCGGGGAGCTGTTTTTT
CASSLTGPDTGELFF
>TRBD1|NA|TRBJ1-2|TRBV9
TGTGCCAGCAGCGTATGGGGACAGGGGGCGGGTGGCTACACCTTC
CASSVWGQGAGGYTF
>TRBD2|NA|TRBJ2-3|TRBV7-9
TGTGCCAGCAGTCATTGGACTAGCGGGGGTCCCGATACGCAGTATTTT
CASSHWTSGGPDTQYF
>TRBD1|NA|TRBJ1-3|TRBV30
TGTGCCTGGAGAAGGACAGGGGCTGGAAACACCATATATTTT
CAWRRTGAGNTIYF
>TRBD1|NA|TRBJ2-5|TRBV28
TGTGCCAGCAGTTTCGACAGGGAGCAAGAGACCCAGTACTTC
CASSFDREQETQYF
>NA|NA|TRBJ1-4|TRBV28
TGTGCCAGCAGACCCCTCGGGGGTCCTAATGAAAAACTGTTTTTT
CASRPLGGPNEKLFF
>TRBD2|NA|TRBJ2-1|TRBV30
TGTGCCTGGATGGGGAGCGGGATCGACAATGAGCAGTTCTTC
CAWMGSGIDNEQFF
>TRBD1|once|TRBJ1-2|TRBV28
TGTGCCACCCCTCGGATGGACAGGGCAGAAGGCTACACCTTC
CATPRMDRAEGYTF